This TCR beta chain was identified in a study of cytomegalovirus exposure and HLA in healthy donors. Trimming left V 2 bases short and J 7 bases short, with 9 bases between. The CDR3 runs 13 residues. Germline-derived CDR1 and CDR2 are GTSNPN and SVGIG (reference sequence). Study conclusions and caveats: A later analysis associated roughly 15,000 TCR beta sequences with HLA alleles at a 0.05 false discovery rate. Available immune exposure information covered CMV serostatus only. A prior analysis recorded that most TCR beta V segments were productive about 87% or about 30% of the time.

PCR involved 60 Vbeta and 13 Jbeta primers. Sequencing used immunoSEQ multiplex PCR; TCRdb keeps in-frame clones, though not all of them. The table records about 130,000 clones, 8% to 11% of them present only once. A word on this clone: Its target is unknown.

The sequenced material came from PBMCs. This chain connects TRBV30 to TRBJ1-6; D gene ambiguous. This clonotype was obtained from a woman under 30 in good health and CMV-seropositive. CDR3 sequence (DNA): TGTGCCTGGAGTATGGCAGGAAATTCACCCCTCCACTTT. As protein: CAWSMAGNSPLHF.